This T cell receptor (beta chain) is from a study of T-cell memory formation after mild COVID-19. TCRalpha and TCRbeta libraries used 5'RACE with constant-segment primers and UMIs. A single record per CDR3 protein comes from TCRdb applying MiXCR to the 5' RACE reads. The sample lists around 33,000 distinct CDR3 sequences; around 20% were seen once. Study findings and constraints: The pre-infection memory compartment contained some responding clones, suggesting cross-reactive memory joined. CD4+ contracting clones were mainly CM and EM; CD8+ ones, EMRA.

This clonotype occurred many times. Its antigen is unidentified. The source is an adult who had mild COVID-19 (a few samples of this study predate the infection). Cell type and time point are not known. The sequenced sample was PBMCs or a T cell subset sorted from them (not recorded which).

The CDR3 nucleotides are TGTGCCTGGAGTCGAAGATATAATTCACCCCTCCACTTT. The encoded protein is CAWSRRYNSPLHF. The chain employs TRBV30 and TRBJ1-6; D not certain. The V and J ends lost 2 bases and 4 bases respectively, with 6 bases between them. From germline, CDR1 is GTSNPN and CDR2 SVGIG (reference sequence). The CDR3 contains 13 residues.